Each of the 3 T cell receptor beta chains below was sequenced from the same sample in a study of patients and donors after allogeneic stem cell transplantation. From the RT-PCR reads, TCRdb called clonotypes with MiXCR, one entry per CDR3 protein. The sample has about 410,000 distinct CDR3 sequences, 16% seen once. The specimen sequenced was blood, either unsorted or a sorted T cell fraction (not recorded which). The receptors originated from a human donor who was either an allogeneic HSCT recipient or a stem cell or donor lymphocyte infusion donor (not recorded which). It is not recorded whose cells these are; they may come from a transplant donor.

The chain employs TRBV7-3 and TRBJ2-2; D unresolved. The CDR3 is made up of 14 amino acids. Germline V lookup: CDR1 SGHTA, CDR2 FQGTGA. Trimming removed 3 bases from V and 1 base from J, with 6 bases in between. The CDR3 loop reads CASSFDLNTGELFF. The CDR3 DNA is TGTGCCAGCAGCTTTGACTTGAACACCGGGGAGCTGTTTTTT.

In its sample, this clonotype was seen a few times. V and J are TRBV7-8 and TRBJ1-5; weak D call: TRBD1 (6 bases). CDR3 length: 16 residues. CDR1 SGHVS and CDR2 FQNEAQ come from the germline V gene. V was pared by 5 bases and J by 4 bases, with 18 bases between. The CDR3 nucleotides read TGTGCCAGCAGCGCTACAAGAGGGGGACGTAATCAGCCCCAGCATTTT. Amino acids: CASSATRGGRNQPQHF.

A few counts support this clonotype. This rearrangement joins TRBV7-3 to TRBJ2-7, with 11 bases matching TRBD2. This CDR3 has 14 amino acids. Trimming removed 6 bases from V and 6 bases from J; junction bases left unmatched: 7. Germline CDR1 SGHTA, CDR2 FQGTGA. In DNA form, the CDR3 reads TGTGCCAGCAGACTTAGCGGGAGGGCCGGCGAGCAGTACTTC. Translating gives CASRLSGRAGEQYF.